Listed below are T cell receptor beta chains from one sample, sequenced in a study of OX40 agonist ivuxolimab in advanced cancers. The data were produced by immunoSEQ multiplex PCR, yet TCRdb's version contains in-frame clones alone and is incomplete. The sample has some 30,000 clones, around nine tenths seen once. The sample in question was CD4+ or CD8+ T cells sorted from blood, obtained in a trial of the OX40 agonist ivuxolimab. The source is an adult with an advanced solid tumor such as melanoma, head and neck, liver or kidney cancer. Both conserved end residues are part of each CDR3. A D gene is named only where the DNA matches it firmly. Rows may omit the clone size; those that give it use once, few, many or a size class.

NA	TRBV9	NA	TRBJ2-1	TGTGCCAGCAGCGCCTTCGGGGGCGATGAGCAGTTCTTC	CASSAFGGDEQFF
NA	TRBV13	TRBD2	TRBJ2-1	TGTGCCAGCAGCTTAAATAAACTAGCGGGAGTCTACAATGAGCAGTTCTTC	CASSLNKLAGVYNEQFF
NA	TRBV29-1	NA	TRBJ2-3	TGCAGCGTGGTGGGAGATACGCAGTATTTT	CSVVGDTQYF
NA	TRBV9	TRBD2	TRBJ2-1	TGTGCCAGCAGCGTAGGGAGCGGGAGTAGGAATGAGCAGTTCTTC	CASSVGSGSRNEQFF
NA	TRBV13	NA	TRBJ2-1	TGTGCCAGCAGCGGAGGGACGGCGAGCTCCTACAATGAGCAGTTCTTC	CASSGGTASSYNEQFF
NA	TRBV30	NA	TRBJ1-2	TGTGCCTGGAGTTACCTCGAGGGTAACTATGGCTATACCTTC	CAWSYLEGNYGYTF
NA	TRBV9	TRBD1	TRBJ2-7	TGTGCCAGCAGCCCGCGAACGGGACAGTGGCTCGAGCAGTACTTC	CASSPRTGQWLEQYF
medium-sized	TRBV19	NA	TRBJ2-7	TGTGCCAGTAGTATAGGATCGGGCGAGCAGTACTTC	CASSIGSGEQYF
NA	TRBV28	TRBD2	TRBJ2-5	TGTGCCAGCAGCTCTCGACTAGCGGGGAAAGAGACCCAGTACTTC	CASSSRLAGKETQYF
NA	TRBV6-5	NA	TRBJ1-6	TGTGCCAGCAGAGAACTATTAAAATCGCCCCTCCACTTT	CASRELLKSPLHF
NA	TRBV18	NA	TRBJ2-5	TGTGCCAGCTCACCCTATGGGGAGGAGACCCAGTACTTC	CASSPYGEETQYF
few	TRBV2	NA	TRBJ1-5	TGTGCCATCGCGGCAAGGTCAGGGCCCCAGCATTTT	CAIAARSGPQHF
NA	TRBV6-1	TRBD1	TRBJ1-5	TGTGCCAGCAATGAGGGGGCGGGTCAGCCCCAGCATTTT	CASNEGAGQPQHF
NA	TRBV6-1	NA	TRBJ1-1	TGTGCCAGCAGGGTAACAGGGTTAGGGAACACTGAAGCTTTCTTT	CASRVTGLGNTEAFF
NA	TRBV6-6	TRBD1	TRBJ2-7	TGTGCCAGCAGTTATCTGGGGACAGGGTCTTCCGAGCAGTACTTC	CASSYLGTGSSEQYF
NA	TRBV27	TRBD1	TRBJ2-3	TGTGCCAGCAGTCCATGGACAGGGGGCAGAACAGATACGCAGTATTTT	CASSPWTGGRTDTQYF
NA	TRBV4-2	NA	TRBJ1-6	TGTGCCAGCAGCCAAGAGGTGGGAACAGGAATCGGAGGGTATAATTCACCCCTCCACTTT	CASSQEVGTGIGGYNSPLHF
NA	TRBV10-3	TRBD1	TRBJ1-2	TGTGCCATCAGTGAGTCGGGGACAGATGGGGACTATGGCTACACCTTC	CAISESGTDGDYGYTF
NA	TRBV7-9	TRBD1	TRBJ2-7	TGTGCCAGCAGCGGAGGGACAGGGTCAGATCAGTACTTC	CASSGGTGSDQYF
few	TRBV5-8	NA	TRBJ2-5	TGTGCCAGCAGTAGCCGGGACGCGCCTAGGGAGACCCAGTACTTC	CASSSRDAPRETQYF
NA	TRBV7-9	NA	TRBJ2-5	TGTGCCAGCAGCTCCCCAGCGGGCCAAGAGACCCAGTACTTC	CASSSPAGQETQYF
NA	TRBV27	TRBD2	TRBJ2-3	TGTGCCAGCAGTTTACCCACTAGCGGGAGGACCTCAGATACGCAGTATTTT	CASSLPTSGRTSDTQYF
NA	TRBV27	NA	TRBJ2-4	TGTGCCAGCAGTTCAATACACGCGGGGCTTAACATTCAGTACTTC	CASSSIHAGLNIQYF
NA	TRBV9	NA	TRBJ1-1	TGTGCCAGCAGCGCGACGAGGCGGGGGCCCCCCACTGAAGCTTTCTTT	CASSATRRGPPTEAFF
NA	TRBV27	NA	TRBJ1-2	TGTGCCAGCAGTTTATCGACTAACTATGGCTACACCTTC	CASSLSTNYGYTF
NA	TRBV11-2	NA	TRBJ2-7	TGTGCCAGCAGCTTAGAATGGTTTATCTCCTACGAGCAGTACTTC	CASSLEWFISYEQYF
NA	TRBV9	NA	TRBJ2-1	TGTGCCAGCAGCCACAGGCCCCAACACCCGAGCTCCTACAATGAGCAGTTCTTC	CASSHRPQHPSSYNEQFF
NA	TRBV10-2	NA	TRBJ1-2	TGCGCCACCCGTTGGTCCGGTGACTATGGCTACACCTTC	CATRWSGDYGYTF
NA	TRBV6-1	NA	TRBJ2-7	TGTGCCAGCAGTGAGGATATGGGCCACGAGCAGTACTTC	CASSEDMGHEQYF
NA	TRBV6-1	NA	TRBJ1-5	TGTGCCAGCAGTGTCCGGGAGGCTACGAATCAGCCCCAGCATTTT	CASSVREATNQPQHF
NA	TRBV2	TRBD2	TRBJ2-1	TGTGCCAGCTCAGCAGTGATTGGGACTAGCGGTACCTACAATGAGCAGTTCTTC	CASSAVIGTSGTYNEQFF
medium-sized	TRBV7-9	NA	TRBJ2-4	TGTGCCAGCAGCTCGGCCCCTCCATTAGCCAAAAACATTCAGTACTTC	CASSSAPPLAKNIQYF
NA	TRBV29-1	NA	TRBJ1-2	TGCAGCGTCCACAGCAATTCTAACTATGGCTACACCTTC	CSVHSNSNYGYTF
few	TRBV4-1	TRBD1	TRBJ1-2	TGCGCCAGCAGCCTTTGGACAGGAGCTAACTATGGCTACACCTTC	CASSLWTGANYGYTF
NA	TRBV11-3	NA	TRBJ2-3	TGTGCCAGCAGCTTAGATTGGACCGATACGCAGTATTTT	CASSLDWTDTQYF
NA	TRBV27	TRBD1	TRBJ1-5	TGTGCCAGCAGTTTATCGGGGACAGGGAGGCCCCAGCATTTT	CASSLSGTGRPQHF
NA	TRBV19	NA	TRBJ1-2	TGTGCCAGTAGTACTCGAGGTTGGGGGGTAGCAAACTATGGCTACACCTTC	CASSTRGWGVANYGYTF
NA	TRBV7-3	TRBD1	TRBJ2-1	TGTGCCAGCAGCTTAGAGGGGACAGTCCCGTTCTTC	CASSLEGTVPFF
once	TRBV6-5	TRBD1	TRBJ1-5	TGTGCCAGCAAACCAGGGGGCCTAAATCAGCCCCAGCATTTT	CASKPGGLNQPQHF
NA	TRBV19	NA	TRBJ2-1	TGTGCCAGCGGTGTGTCGTACAATGAGCAGTTCTTC	CASGVSYNEQFF
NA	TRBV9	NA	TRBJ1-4	TGTGCCAGCAGCGTAGGAACCTCTTCCTCTCGGGGGGGAAGTGAAAAACTGTTTTTT	CASSVGTSSSRGGSEKLFF
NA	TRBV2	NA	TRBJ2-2	TGTGCCAGCAGTGGGGGGGTCGCCGGGGAGCTGTTTTTT	CASSGGVAGELFF
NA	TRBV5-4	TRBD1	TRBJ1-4	TGTGCCAGCAGCTTCTCCGGGACAGGGGAAAAACTGTTTTTT	CASSFSGTGEKLFF
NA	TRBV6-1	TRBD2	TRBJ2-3	TGTGCCAGCGACGGGGGGGCCGGTACAGATACGCAGTATTTT	CASDGGAGTDTQYF
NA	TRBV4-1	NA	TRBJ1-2	TGCGCCAGCAGCCAAGCTCACGGAGCCAACTATGGCTACACCTTC	CASSQAHGANYGYTF
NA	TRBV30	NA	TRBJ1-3	TGTGCCTGGAGTGTACTAGGCCCCGGGGCTGGAAACACCATATATTTT	CAWSVLGPGAGNTIYF
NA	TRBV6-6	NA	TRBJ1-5	TGTGCCAGCAGGGGATATGGCAATCAGCCCCAGCATTTT	CASRGYGNQPQHF
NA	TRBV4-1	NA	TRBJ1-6	TGCGCCAGCAGCCAAGTTAGGGCCCCCGCCGATTCACCCCTCCACTTT	CASSQVRAPADSPLHF
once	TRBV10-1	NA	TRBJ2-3	TGCGCCAGCAGTGAGGCTCTCACAGATACGCAGTATTTT	CASSEALTDTQYF
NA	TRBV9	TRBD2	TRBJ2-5	TGTGCCAGCAGCGTAGCCGGGGGGGCCCAGTACTTC	CASSVAGGAQYF
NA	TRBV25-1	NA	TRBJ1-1	TGTGCCAGCAGTGTTGGGGTGAACACTGAAGCTTTCTTT	CASSVGVNTEAFF
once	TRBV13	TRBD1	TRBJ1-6	TGTGCCAGCAGCCCAAAGGGACAGGTGGGGAATTCACCCCTCCACTTT	CASSPKGQVGNSPLHF
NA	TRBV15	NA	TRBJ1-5	TGTGCCACCAGCAGTGTCCCTCGGCAGGTGGGTAATCAGCCCCAGCATTTT	CATSSVPRQVGNQPQHF
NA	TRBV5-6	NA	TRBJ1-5	TGTGCCAGCAGCCAAGATAGTCAGCCCCAGCATTTT	CASSQDSQPQHF
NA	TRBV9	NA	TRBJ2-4	TGTGCCAGCAGCTACAGGGAGGACGAAAACATTCAGTACTTC	CASSYREDENIQYF
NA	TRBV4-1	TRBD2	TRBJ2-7	TGCGCCAGCAGCCAAGAACGGCTAGCGGGAGTTGGGCAGTACTTC	CASSQERLAGVGQYF
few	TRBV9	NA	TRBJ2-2	TGTGCCAGCAGCGTAGGCGGGGAAGGGGGGGAGCTGTTTTTT	CASSVGGEGGELFF
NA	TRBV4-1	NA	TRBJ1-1	TGCGCCAGCAGCCAAGGGGGCTTAGGCGAAAGAGAAGGTAACACTGAAGCTTTCTTT	CASSQGGLGEREGNTEAFF
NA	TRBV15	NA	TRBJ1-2	TGTGCCACCAGCAGATCCCCGGGGAGAAGGGACTCGACTGGCTACACCTTC	CATSRSPGRRDSTGYTF
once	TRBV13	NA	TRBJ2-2	TGTGCCAGCAGCTTTTGGGCTCTCGGCACCGGGGAGCTGTTTTTT	CASSFWALGTGELFF